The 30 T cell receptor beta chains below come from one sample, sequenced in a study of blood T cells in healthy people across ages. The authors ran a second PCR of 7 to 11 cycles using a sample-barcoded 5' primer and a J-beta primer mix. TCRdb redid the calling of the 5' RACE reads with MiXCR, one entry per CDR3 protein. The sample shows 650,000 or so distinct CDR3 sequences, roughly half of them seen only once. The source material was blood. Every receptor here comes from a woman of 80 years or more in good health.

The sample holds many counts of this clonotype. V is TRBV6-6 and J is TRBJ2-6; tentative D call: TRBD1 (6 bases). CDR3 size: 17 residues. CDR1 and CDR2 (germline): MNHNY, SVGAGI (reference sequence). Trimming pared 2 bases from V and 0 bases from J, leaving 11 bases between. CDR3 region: CASSYGTRSSGANVLTF. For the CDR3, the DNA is TGTGCCAGCAGTTACGGGACAAGGAGCTCTGGGGCCAACGTCCTGACTTTC.

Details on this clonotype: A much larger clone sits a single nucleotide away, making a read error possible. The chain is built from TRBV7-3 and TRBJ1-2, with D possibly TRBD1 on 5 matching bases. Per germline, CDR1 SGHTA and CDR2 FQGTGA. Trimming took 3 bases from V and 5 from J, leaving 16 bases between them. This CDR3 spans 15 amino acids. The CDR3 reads CASSFFDGGDYGYTF. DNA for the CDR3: TGTGCCAGCAGCTTCTTCGACGGGGGAGATTATGGCTACACCTTC.

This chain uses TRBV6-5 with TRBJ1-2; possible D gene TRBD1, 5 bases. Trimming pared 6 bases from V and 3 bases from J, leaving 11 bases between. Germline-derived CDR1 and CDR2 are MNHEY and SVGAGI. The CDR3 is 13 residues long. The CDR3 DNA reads TGTGCCAGCAGAAGAGGGGTGGACTATGGCTACACCTTC. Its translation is CASRRGVDYGYTF.

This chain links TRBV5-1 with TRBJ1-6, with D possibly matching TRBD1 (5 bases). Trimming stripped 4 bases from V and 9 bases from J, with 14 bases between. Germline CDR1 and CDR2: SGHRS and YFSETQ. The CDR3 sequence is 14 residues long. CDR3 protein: CASSRGTGGSPLHF. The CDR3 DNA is TGCGCCAGCAGCAGAGGGACCGGGGGTTCACCCCTCCACTTT.

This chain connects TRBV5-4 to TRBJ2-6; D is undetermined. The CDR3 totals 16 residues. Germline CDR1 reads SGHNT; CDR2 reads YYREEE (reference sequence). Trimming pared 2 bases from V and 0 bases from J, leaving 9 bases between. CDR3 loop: CASSFVVLSGANVLTF. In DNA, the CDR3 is TGTGCCAGCAGCTTCGTTGTGCTCTCTGGGGCCAACGTCCTGACTTTC.

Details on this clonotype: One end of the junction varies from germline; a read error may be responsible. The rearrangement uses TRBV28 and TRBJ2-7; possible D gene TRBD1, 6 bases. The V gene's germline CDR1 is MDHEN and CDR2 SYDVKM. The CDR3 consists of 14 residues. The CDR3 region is CACSLLRGSYEQYF. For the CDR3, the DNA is TGTGCCTGCAGTTTATTGAGGGGGTCCTACGAGCAGTACTTC. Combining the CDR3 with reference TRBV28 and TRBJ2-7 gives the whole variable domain DVKVTQSSRYLVKRTGEKVFLECVQDMDHENMFWYRQDPGLGLRLIYFSYDVKMKEKGDIPEGYSVSREKKERFSLILESASTNQTSMYLCACSLLRGSYEQYFGPGTRLTVT.

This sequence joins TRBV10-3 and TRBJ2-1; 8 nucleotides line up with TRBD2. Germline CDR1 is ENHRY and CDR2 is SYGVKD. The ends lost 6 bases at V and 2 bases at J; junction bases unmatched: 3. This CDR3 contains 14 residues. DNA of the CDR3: TGTGCCATCAGCCTAGCGGGCGCCTACAATGAGCAGTTCTTC. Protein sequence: CAISLAGAYNEQFF.

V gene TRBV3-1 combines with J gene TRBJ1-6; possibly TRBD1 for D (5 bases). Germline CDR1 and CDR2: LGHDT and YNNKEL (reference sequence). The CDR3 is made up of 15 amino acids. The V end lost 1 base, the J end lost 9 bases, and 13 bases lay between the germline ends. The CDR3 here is CASSQAQGVISPLHF. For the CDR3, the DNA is TGTGCCAGCAGCCAAGCGCAAGGGGTGATTTCACCCCTCCACTTT.

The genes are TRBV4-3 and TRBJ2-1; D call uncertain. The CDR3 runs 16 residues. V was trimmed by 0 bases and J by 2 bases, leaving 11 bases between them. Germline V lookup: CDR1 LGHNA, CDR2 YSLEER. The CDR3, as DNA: TGCGCCAGCAGCCAAGAGGGCCATCAACCCTACAATGAGCAGTTCTTC. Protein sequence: CASSQEGHQPYNEQFF.

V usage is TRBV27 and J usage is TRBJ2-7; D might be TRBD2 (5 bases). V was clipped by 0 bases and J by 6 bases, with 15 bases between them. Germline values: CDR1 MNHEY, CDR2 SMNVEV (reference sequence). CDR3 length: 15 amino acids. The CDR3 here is CASSLSSHSRGEQYF. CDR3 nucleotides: TGTGCCAGCAGTTTATCCTCTCATTCACGGGGCGAGCAGTACTTC.

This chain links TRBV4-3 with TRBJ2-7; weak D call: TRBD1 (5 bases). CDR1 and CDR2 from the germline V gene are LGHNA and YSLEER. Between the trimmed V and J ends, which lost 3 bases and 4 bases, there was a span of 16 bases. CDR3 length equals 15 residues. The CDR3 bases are TGCGCCAGCAGCCAGTCCAGGGTCTCGCAATACGAGCAGTACTTC. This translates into CASSQSRVSQYEQYF.

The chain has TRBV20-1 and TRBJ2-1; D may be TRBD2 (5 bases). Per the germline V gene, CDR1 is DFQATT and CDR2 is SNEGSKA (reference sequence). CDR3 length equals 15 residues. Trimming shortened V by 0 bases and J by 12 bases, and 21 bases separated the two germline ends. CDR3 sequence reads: CSARDPVDPGKVQFF. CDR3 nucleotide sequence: TGCAGTGCTAGAGATCCGGTAGATCCGGGAAAGGTGCAGTTCTTC.

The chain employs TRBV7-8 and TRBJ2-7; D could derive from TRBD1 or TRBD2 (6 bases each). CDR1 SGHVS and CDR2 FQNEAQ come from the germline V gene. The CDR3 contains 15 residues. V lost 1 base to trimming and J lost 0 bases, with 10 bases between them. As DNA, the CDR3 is TGTGCCAGCAGCTTAGGCGGGACAATCTCCTACGAGCAGTACTTC. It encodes CASSLGGTISYEQYF.

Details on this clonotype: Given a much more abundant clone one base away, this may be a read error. Here the CDR3 DNA reads TGTGCCAGCAGTCAGTGGGAGGGGCCCCAAGAGACCCAGTACTTC. It is translated as CASSQWEGPQETQYF. This chain links TRBV2 with TRBJ2-5; TRBD2 matches at 7 bases. The V gene end was trimmed by 5 bases and the J gene end by 1 base; junction bases not matched to a gene: 7. CDR1 SNHLY and CDR2 FYNNEI come from the germline V gene. The CDR3 has 15 amino acids.

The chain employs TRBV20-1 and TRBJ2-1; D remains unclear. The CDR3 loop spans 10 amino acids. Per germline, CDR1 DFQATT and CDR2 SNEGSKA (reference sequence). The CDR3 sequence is CRQTPNEQFF. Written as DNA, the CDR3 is TGCAGGCAGACCCCCAATGAGCAGTTCTTC.

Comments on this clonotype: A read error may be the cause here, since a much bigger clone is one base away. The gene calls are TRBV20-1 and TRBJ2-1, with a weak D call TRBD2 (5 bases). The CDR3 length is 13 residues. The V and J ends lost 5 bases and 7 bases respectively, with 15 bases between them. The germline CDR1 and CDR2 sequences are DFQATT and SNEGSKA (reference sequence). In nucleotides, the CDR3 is TGCAGTGCTTCGGGATCGGTAAGAAATGAGCAGTTCTTC. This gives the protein CSASGSVRNEQFF.

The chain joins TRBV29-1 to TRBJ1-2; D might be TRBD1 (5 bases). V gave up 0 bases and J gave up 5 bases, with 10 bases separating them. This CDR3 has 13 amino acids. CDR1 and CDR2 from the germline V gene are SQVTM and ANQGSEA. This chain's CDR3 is CSVEDRGSYGYTF. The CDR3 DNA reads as TGCAGCGTTGAAGATAGGGGCAGTTATGGCTACACCTTC.

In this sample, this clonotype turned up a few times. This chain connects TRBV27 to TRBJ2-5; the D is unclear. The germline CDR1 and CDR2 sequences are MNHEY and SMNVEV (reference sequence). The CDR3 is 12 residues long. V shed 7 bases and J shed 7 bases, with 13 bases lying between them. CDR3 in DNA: TGTGCCAGCAATAACATGGGTGGGACCCAGTACTTC. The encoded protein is CASNNMGGTQYF.

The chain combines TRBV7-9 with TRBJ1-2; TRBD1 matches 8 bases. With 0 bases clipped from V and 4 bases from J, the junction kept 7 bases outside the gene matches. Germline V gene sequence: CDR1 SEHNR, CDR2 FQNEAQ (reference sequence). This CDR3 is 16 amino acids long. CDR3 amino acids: CASSLAQGQGLYGYTF. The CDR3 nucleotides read TGTGCCAGCAGCTTAGCGCAAGGACAGGGCCTCTATGGCTACACCTTC.

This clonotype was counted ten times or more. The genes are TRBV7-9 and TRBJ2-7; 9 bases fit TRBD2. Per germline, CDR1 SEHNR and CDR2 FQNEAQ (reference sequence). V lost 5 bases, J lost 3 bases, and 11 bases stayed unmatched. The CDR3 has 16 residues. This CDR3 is CASSTHSGRNLYEQYF. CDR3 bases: TGTGCCAGCAGCACCCATAGCGGGAGAAACCTCTACGAGCAGTACTTC.

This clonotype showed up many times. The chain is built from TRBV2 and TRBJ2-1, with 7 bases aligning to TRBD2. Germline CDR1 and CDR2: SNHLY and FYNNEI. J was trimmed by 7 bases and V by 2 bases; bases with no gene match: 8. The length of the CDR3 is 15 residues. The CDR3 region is CASSERWGGENEQFF. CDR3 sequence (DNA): TGTGCCAGCAGTGAACGGTGGGGGGGAGAGAATGAGCAGTTCTTC.

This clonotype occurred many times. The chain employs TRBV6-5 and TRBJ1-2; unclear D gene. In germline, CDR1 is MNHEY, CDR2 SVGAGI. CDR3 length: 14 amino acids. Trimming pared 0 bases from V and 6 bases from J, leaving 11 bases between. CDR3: CASSYSEWLNGYTF. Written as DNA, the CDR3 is TGTGCCAGCAGTTACTCTGAGTGGCTGAATGGCTACACCTTC.

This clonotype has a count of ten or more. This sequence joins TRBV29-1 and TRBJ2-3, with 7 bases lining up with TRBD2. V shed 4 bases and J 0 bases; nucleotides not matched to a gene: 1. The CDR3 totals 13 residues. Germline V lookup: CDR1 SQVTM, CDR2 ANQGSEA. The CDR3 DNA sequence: TGCAGCGTTGTGCGGGGGAGCACAGATACGCAGTATTTT. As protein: CSVVRGSTDTQYF.

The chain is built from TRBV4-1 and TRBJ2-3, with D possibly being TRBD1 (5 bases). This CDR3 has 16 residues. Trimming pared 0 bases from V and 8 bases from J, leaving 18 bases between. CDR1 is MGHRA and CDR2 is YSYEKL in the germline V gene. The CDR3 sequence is CASSQDGAKTVGTQYF. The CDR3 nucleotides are TGCGCCAGCAGCCAAGATGGGGCAAAGACAGTCGGTACGCAGTATTTT.

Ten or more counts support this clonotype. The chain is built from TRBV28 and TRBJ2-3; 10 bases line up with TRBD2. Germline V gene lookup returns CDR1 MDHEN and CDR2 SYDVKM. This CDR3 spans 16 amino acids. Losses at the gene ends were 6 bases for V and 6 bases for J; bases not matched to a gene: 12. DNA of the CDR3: TGTGCCAGCAGCCCCCAAGGTAGCGGGAGGCATGATACGCAGTATTTT. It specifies CASSPQGSGRHDTQYF.

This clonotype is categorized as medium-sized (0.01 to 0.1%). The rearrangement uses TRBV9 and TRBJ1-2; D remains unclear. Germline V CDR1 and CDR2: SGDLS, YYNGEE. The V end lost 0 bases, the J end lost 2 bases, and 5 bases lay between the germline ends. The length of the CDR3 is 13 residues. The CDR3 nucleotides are TGTGCCAGCAGCGTAGAGGACAACTATGGCTACACCTTC. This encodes CASSVEDNYGYTF.

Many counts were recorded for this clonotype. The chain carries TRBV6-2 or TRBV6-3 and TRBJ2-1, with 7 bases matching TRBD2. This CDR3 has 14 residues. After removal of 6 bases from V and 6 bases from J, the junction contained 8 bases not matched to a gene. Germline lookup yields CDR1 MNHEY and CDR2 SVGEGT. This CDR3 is CASSPWDYFNEQFF. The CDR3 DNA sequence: TGTGCCAGCAGCCCTTGGGACTACTTCAATGAGCAGTTCTTC.

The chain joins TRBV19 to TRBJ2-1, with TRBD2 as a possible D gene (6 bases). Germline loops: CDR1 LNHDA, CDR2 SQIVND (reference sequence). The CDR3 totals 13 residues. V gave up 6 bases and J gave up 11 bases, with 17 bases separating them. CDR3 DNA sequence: TGTGCCAGTAGCCCGGGGGTCCAGACTCAGCAGTTCTTC. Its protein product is CASSPGVQTQQFF.

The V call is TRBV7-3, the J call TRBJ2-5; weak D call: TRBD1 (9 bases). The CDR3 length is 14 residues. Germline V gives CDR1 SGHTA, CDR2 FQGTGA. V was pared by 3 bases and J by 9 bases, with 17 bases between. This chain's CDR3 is CASSFGQGTRSQYF. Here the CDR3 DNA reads TGTGCCAGCAGCTTCGGACAGGGGACTAGGTCCCAGTACTTC.

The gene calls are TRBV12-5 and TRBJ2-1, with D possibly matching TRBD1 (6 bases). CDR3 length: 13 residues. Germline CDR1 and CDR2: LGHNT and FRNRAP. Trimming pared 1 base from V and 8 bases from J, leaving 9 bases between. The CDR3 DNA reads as TGTGCTAGTGGTTTGGGAACAGGGTATGAGCAGTTCTTC. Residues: CASGLGTGYEQFF.